The 2 T cell receptor beta chains presented below share a single source sample, sequenced in a study of beta chain features in type 1 diabetes. Whole-study results and caveats: Among all four CD4+ subsets, Type 1 diabetes patients had TCRB CDR3s that were moderately but significantly shorter.

Expressed TCRB transcripts got sequenced, as all isolated RNA was reverse transcribed. TCRdb's table, derived via immunoSEQ multiplex PCR, lists solely in-frame clones and lacks some. The data contain 600,000 to 750,000 clones, roughly 12% of them singletons. Antigens of these TCRs are unknown. The specimen was naive CD4+ T cells from blood. The source is a man in his thirties or forties with type 1 diabetes.

V gene TRBV6-5 combines with J gene TRBJ1-5; D unresolved. CDR3 size: 15 residues. Trimming cost V 0 bases and J 3 bases, with 9 bases left between them. CDR1 MNHEY and CDR2 SVGAGI come from the germline V gene. This CDR3 reads CASSYSKSLNQPQHF. In nucleotides, the CDR3 is TGTGCCAGCAGTTACTCGAAAAGTCTCAATCAGCCCCAGCATTTT.

The chain has TRBV6-5 and TRBJ1-1; D is unresolved. The CDR3 is 14 residues long. Trimming stripped 2 bases from V and 0 bases from J, with 7 bases between. Per the germline V gene, CDR1 is MNHEY and CDR2 is SVGAGI. The CDR3 loop is CASSYSVMNTEAFF. The CDR3 DNA follows: TGTGCCAGCAGTTACAGCGTCATGAACACTGAAGCTTTCTTT.